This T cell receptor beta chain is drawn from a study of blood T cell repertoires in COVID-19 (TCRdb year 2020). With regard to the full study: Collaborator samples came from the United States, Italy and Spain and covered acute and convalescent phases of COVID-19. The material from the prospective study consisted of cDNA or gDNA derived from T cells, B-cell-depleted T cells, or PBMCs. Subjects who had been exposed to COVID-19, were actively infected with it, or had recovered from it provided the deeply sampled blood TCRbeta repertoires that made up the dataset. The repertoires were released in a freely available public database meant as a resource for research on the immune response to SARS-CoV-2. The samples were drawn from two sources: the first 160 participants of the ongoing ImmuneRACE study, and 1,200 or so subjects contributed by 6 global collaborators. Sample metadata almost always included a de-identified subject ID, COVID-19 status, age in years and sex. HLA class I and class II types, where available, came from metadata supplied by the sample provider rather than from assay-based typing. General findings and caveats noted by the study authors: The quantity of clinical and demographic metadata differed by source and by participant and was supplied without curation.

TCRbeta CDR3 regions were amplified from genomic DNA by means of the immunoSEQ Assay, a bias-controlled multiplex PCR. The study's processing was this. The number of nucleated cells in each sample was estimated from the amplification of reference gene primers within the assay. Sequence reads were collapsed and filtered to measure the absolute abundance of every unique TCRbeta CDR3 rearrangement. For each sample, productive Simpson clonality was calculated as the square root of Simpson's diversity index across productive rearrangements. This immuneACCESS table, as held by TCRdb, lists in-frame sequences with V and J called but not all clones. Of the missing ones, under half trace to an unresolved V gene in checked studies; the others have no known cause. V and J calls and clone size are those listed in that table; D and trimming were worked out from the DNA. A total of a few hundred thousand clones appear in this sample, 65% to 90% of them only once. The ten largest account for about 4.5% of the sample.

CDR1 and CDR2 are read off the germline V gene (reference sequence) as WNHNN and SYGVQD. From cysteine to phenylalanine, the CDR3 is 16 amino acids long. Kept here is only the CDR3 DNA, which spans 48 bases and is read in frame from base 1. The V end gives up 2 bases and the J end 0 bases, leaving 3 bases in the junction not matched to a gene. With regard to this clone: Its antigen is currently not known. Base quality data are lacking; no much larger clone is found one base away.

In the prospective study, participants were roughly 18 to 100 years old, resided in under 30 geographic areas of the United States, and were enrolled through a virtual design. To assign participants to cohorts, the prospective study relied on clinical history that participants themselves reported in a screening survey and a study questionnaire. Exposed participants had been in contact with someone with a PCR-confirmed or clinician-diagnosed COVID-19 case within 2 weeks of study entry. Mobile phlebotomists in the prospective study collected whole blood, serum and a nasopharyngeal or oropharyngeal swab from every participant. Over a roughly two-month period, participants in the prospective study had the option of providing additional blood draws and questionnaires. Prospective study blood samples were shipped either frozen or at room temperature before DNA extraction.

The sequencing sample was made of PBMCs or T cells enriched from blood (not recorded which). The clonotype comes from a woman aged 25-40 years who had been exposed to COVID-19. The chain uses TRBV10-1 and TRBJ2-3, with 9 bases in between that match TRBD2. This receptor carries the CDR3 CASSEVAGDSTDTQYF. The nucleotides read TGCGCCAGCAGTGAGGTAGCGGGGGATAGCACAGATACGCAGTATTTT.